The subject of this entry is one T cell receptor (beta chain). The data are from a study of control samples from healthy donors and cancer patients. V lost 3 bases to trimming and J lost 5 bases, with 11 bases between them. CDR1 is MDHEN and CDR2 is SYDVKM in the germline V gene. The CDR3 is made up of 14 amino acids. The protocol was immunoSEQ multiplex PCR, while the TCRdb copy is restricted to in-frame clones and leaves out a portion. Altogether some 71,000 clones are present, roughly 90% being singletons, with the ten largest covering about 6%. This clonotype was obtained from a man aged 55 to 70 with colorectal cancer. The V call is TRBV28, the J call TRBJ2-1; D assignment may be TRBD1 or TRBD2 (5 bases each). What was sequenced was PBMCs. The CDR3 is CASSFPGGDNEQFF. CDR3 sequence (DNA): TGTGCCAGCAGTTTCCCTGGGGGTGACAATGAGCAGTTCTTC.